This T cell receptor (beta chain) originates from a study of T cells after yellow fever vaccination. This clonotype was seen at least ten times. Its antigen is unknown. Findings and limits, study-wide: Peaking on day 5 versus 15, the secondary response was faster but weaker.

The CDR3 is 14 amino acids. V dropped 2 bases and J dropped 5; count of bases not matched to a gene: 1. CDR1 and CDR2 (germline): SGHRS, YFSETQ. TCRdb reanalysed the 5' RACE reads using MiXCR and keeps one entry per CDR3 protein. The table records more than 450,000 distinct CDR3 sequences, just over 20% of them present only once. The receptor comes from a man between 18 and 29 years old who received the YFV17D yellow fever vaccine. The material sequenced was PBMCs, taken less than 25 days after the first yellow fever vaccination. The V and J genes are TRBV5-1 and TRBJ2-1, with 10 bases aligning to TRBD2. The CDR3 DNA reads TGCGCCAGCAGCTTAGCGGGGGGGCACAATGAGCAGTTCTTC. This sequence encodes CASSLAGGHNEQFF.